The 27 T cell receptor beta chains presented below share a single source sample, sequenced in a study of beta chain features in type 1 diabetes. Sequenced material consisted of expressed TCRB transcripts (all of the isolated RNA was reverse transcribed). Profiled with immunoSEQ multiplex PCR; TCRdb holds only in-frame clones, not every one. The data show under 550,000 clones, with approximately 10% seen just once and more than 0.045% held by the top ten. Source material: naive CD4+ T cells from blood. The receptors stem from a woman between 18 and 30 years old in good health.

This clone appeared a few times. This chain joins TRBV7-2 and TRBJ1-1, with D perhaps matching TRBD1 (5 bases). V was cut by 5 bases and J by 0 bases, with 13 bases left in between. The CDR3 is 15 residues long. CDR1 is SGHTA and CDR2 is FQGNSA in the germline V gene. CDR3 sequence: CASSPQGAMNTEAFF. CDR3 nucleotide sequence: TGTGCCAGCAGCCCCCAGGGAGCCATGAACACTGAAGCTTTCTTT.

The chain uses TRBV7-2 and TRBJ2-5, with D hard to call. V shed 8 bases and J shed 5 bases, with 9 bases lying between them. The V gene's germline CDR1 is SGHTA and CDR2 FQGNSA. The CDR3 covers 11 residues. The CDR3 region has the DNA TGTGCCAGCGGCAACCGGGAGACCCAGTACTTC. It translates to CASGNRETQYF.

V gene TRBV7-9 combines with J gene TRBJ1-1; no firm D call. CDR1 is SEHNR, CDR2 FQNEAQ, per germline (reference sequence). This CDR3 spans 16 amino acids. Trimming took off 5 bases at V and 3 bases at J, with 19 bases between the two ends. The CDR3 protein is CASSLAFKKKDTEAFF. Written as DNA, the CDR3 is TGTGCCAGCAGCCTTGCATTTAAGAAGAAGGACACTGAAGCTTTCTTT.

Only a few counts were recorded for this clone. The V gene is TRBV19, the J gene TRBJ2-6; D may correspond to TRBD1 or TRBD2 (5 bases each). Trimming stripped 3 bases from V and 2 bases from J, with 8 bases between. Germline V CDR1 and CDR2: LNHDA, SQIVND (reference sequence). The CDR3 extends over 15 amino acids. The CDR3 is CASSIRGAGANVLTF. CDR3 coding DNA: TGTGCCAGTAGTATCCGAGGGGCTGGGGCCAACGTCCTGACTTTC.

The genes are TRBV28 and TRBJ2-1; 11 nucleotides agree with TRBD2. This CDR3 has 16 residues. Germline values: CDR1 MDHEN, CDR2 SYDVKM. V shed 6 bases and J 6 bases; nucleotides not matched to a gene: 10. The CDR3 region is CASSSPTSGGFNEQFF. The CDR3 bases are TGTGCCAGCAGCAGCCCTACTAGCGGGGGCTTCAATGAGCAGTTCTTC.

The gene calls are TRBV7-2 and TRBJ2-1, with a tentative D call TRBD1 (6 bases). Germline lookup yields CDR1 SGHTA and CDR2 FQGNSA. V was trimmed by 5 bases and J by 0 bases, leaving 11 bases between them. This CDR3 contains 15 residues. CDR3 coding DNA: TGTGCCAGCAGCCCCAGGGGAAGCTCCTACAATGAGCAGTTCTTC. As protein: CASSPRGSSYNEQFF.

This clone turned up a few times. The J gene is TRBJ2-2, the V gene TRBV25-1, with D maybe TRBD1 (5 bases). The CDR3 is made up of 13 amino acids. Germline values: CDR1 MGHDK, CDR2 SYGVNS. V was clipped by 6 bases and J by 3 bases, with 8 bases between them. The CDR3 sequence: CASRTDYTGELFF. CDR3 in DNA: TGTGCCAGCAGGACAGATTACACCGGGGAGCTGTTTTTT.

The rearrangement joins TRBV5-1 to TRBJ2-3, with no clear D. The CDR3 is 12 amino acids. Trimming took 3 bases from V and 6 from J, leaving 8 bases between them. Germline V gene data show CDR1 as SGHRS and CDR2 as YFSETQ. The CDR3 protein is CASSSQLDTQYF. DNA of the CDR3: TGCGCCAGCAGCTCGCAGCTCGATACGCAGTATTTT. Supplemented by reference TRBV5-1 and TRBJ2-3, the full variable domain reads KAGVTQTPRYLIKTRGQQVTLSCSPISGHRSVSWYQQTPGQGLQFLFEYFSETQRNKGNFPGRFSGRQFSNSRSEMNVSTLELGDSALYLCASSSQLDTQYFGPGTRLTVL.

This sequence joins TRBV6-6 and TRBJ2-1; D might be TRBD2 (6 bases). This CDR3 spans 14 amino acids. The V gene's germline CDR1 is MNHNY and CDR2 SVGAGI (reference sequence). Trimming stripped 2 bases from V and 8 bases from J, with 13 bases between. The CDR3 bases are TGTGCCAGCAGTTACAGAGGAGGGGATTATGAGCAGTTCTTC. Protein: CASSYRGGDYEQFF.

The table lists this clone with a few counts. This rearrangement joins TRBV7-2 to TRBJ1-2; 9 bases agree with TRBD1. The CDR3 runs 14 residues. The germline gives CDR1 SGHTA, CDR2 FQGNSA. The ends lost 4 bases at V and 7 bases at J; junction bases unmatched: 7. The CDR3 DNA reads TGTGCCAGCAGCTCAGGGACAGGGAAGCGTGGCTACACCTTC. As protein: CASSSGTGKRGYTF.

The table lists this clone with a few counts. The V and J genes are TRBV4-1 and TRBJ2-1, with D unclear. Trimming pared 5 bases from V and 6 bases from J, leaving 8 bases between. Germline V gene sequence: CDR1 MGHRA, CDR2 YSYEKL. The CDR3 totals 12 residues. The CDR3 is CASSYLTNEQFF. The CDR3 DNA sequence: TGCGCCAGCAGCTACTTAACCAATGAGCAGTTCTTC.

This chain joins TRBV7-9 and TRBJ1-2; 8 positions match TRBD1. This CDR3 is 13 amino acids long. CDR1 SEHNR and CDR2 FQNEAQ come from the germline V gene (reference sequence). Germline trimming cut 1 base from V and 6 bases from J; bases unmatched to any gene: 1. The CDR3 region is CASSLGTGNGYTF. For the CDR3, the DNA is TGTGCCAGCAGCTTAGGGACAGGGAATGGCTACACCTTC.

The genes are TRBV19 and TRBJ2-7; TRBD2 agrees at 15 bases. From germline, CDR1 is LNHDA and CDR2 SQIVND (reference sequence). The V gene end was trimmed by 5 bases and the J gene end by 6 bases; junction bases not matched to a gene: 5. The CDR3 consists of 15 residues. The CDR3 spells CASSVGLAGGGEQYF. As DNA, the CDR3 is TGTGCCAGTAGTGTGGGACTAGCGGGAGGAGGCGAGCAGTACTTC. The full variable domain, rest sourced from reference TRBV19 and TRBJ2-7, is DGGITQSPKYLFRKEGQNVTLSCEQNLNHDAMYWYRQDPGQGLRLIYYSQIVNDFQKGDIAEGYSVSREKKESFPLTVTSAQKNPTAFYLCASSVGLAGGGEQYFGPGTRLTVT.

V is TRBV29-1 and J is TRBJ2-1, with 9 positions matching TRBD2. Looked up from germline, CDR1 is SQVTM and CDR2 is ANQGSEA. This CDR3 region has 14 residues. V trimming: 6 bases; J trimming: 8 bases; junction bases outside the gene matches: 11. The CDR3 reads CSVSTAGGNDEQFF. The CDR3 coding sequence is TGCAGCGTGAGTACAGCGGGAGGAAACGATGAGCAGTTCTTC.

The chain links TRBV6-1 to TRBJ1-1; D unresolved. Trimming took 11 bases from V and 1 from J, leaving 11 bases between them. The CDR3 is 12 residues long. Germline V lookup: CDR1 MNHNS, CDR2 SASEGT. The CDR3: CAALRENTEAFF. As DNA, the CDR3 is TGTGCCGCGCTGAGGGAGAACACTGAAGCTTTCTTT.

The CDR3 DNA sequence: TGTGCCAGCAGCTCCTTAGCGGGGGGATACAATGAGCAGTTCTTC. Translation gives CASSSLAGGYNEQFF. This chain connects TRBV9 to TRBJ2-1, with TRBD2 matching over 10 bases. Germline CDR1 is SGDLS and CDR2 is YYNGEE. The V gene end was trimmed by 4 bases and the J gene end by 4 bases; junction bases not matched to a gene: 5. The CDR3 covers 15 residues.

In its sample, this clone was seen a few times. V is TRBV29-1 and J is TRBJ2-3, with 8 positions matching TRBD2. The CDR3 extends over 14 amino acids. Germline V gene lookup returns CDR1 SQVTM and CDR2 ANQGSEA. The V and J ends lost 4 bases and 3 bases, in that order; junction bases with no gene match: 6. The CDR3 protein is CSVARGGDTDTQYF. CDR3 coding DNA: TGCAGCGTTGCTCGGGGGGGCGATACAGATACGCAGTATTTT.

A few counts support this clone. The chain uses TRBV7-9 and TRBJ2-3; maybe TRBD2 (6 bases). The CDR3 has 15 residues. V was clipped by 1 base and J by 0 bases, with 8 bases between them. Per the germline V gene, CDR1 is SEHNR and CDR2 is FQNEAQ (reference sequence). For the CDR3, the DNA is TGTGCCAGCAGCTTAGAGGGAGGAAGCACAGATACGCAGTATTTT. Amino acids: CASSLEGGSTDTQYF.

The rearrangement joins TRBV20-1 to TRBJ2-3; D is undetermined. The CDR3 length is 10 residues. CDR1 is DFQATT, CDR2 SNEGSKA, per germline (reference sequence). The germline V and J ends were trimmed by 4 bases and 4 bases, with 3 bases remaining between them. CDR3 amino acids: CSATADTQYF. DNA for the CDR3: TGCAGTGCTACCGCAGATACGCAGTATTTT.

This clone was seen only a few times. The chain combines TRBV4-1 with TRBJ2-5, with 8 bases lining up with TRBD2. The CDR3 is made up of 15 amino acids. CDR1 and CDR2 from the germline V gene are MGHRA and YSYEKL. Trimming took 1 base from V and 5 from J; bases not matched to a gene: 6. The CDR3 sequence is CASSQVFGGVETQYF. The CDR3 DNA follows: TGCGCCAGCAGCCAAGTATTCGGGGGGGTGGAGACCCAGTACTTC.

This chain uses TRBV10-2 with TRBJ1-1, with D unclear. The CDR3 runs to 12 residues. CDR1 WSHSY and CDR2 SAAADI come from the germline V gene. Trimming took off 5 bases at V and 4 bases at J, with 8 bases between the two ends. The CDR3 region is CASSQRITEAFF. As DNA, the CDR3 is TGCGCCAGCAGTCAAAGGATCACTGAAGCTTTCTTT.

V and J are TRBV5-1 and TRBJ1-1; TRBD1 is a possible D gene (5 bases). The V gene's germline CDR1 is SGHRS and CDR2 YFSETQ. V lost 4 bases and J lost 1, with 14 bases in between. This CDR3 has 15 amino acids. The CDR3 reads CASSPLGQGNTEAFF. For the CDR3, the DNA is TGCGCCAGCAGCCCGCTGGGCCAGGGGAACACTGAAGCTTTCTTT.

Details on this clone: Here the CDR3 omits its conserved ending phenylalanine or tryptophan, so a read error is the likely source. The limits of the CDR3 on the DNA are not certain, so only TCRdb's listed CDR3 is given. The chain has TRBV28 and TRBJ1-1. Looked up from germline, CDR1 is MDHEN and CDR2 is SYDVKM. From its first to its last residue, the CDR3 has 12 amino acids. The CDR3: CASGATESSFLI.

The rearrangement links TRBV7-9 to TRBJ1-3; D ambiguous. Germline loops: CDR1 SEHNR, CDR2 FQNEAQ (reference sequence). This CDR3 is 15 amino acids long. V lost 5 bases and J 0 bases, leaving 11 bases between the germline ends. Here the CDR3 DNA reads TGTGCCAGCAGCCATCCGACATACTCTGGAAACACCATATATTTT. It encodes CASSHPTYSGNTIYF.

This clone was detected only a few times. The junction and the germline gene differ at one end; a read error may be behind it. The chain combines TRBV7-9 with TRBJ2-7; TRBD1 matches 10 bases. Germline loops: CDR1 SEHNR, CDR2 FQNEAQ (reference sequence). This CDR3 has 12 residues. DNA of the CDR3: TGTGCCAGCAGCTTAATTGGGACAGGGGAACCCTTC. Protein sequence: CASSLIGTGEPF.

In this sample, this clone turned up a few times. The chain carries TRBV20-1 and TRBJ2-7, with unresolved D. Per the germline V gene, CDR1 is DFQATT and CDR2 is SNEGSKA (reference sequence). V lost 3 bases and J 3 bases, leaving 6 bases between the germline ends. The CDR3 consists of 11 residues. This CDR3 is CSARSVYEQYF. The CDR3 DNA reads as TGCAGTGCTAGGTCAGTCTACGAGCAGTACTTC.

The chain combines TRBV7-2 with TRBJ2-1; no firm D call. V shed 1 base and J shed 10 bases, with 11 bases lying between them. The CDR3 covers 13 residues. Germline V gene sequence: CDR1 SGHTA, CDR2 FQGNSA. The CDR3 protein is CASSLDTSREQFF. CDR3 nucleotides: TGTGCCAGCAGCTTAGACACCTCCAGGGAGCAGTTCTTC.